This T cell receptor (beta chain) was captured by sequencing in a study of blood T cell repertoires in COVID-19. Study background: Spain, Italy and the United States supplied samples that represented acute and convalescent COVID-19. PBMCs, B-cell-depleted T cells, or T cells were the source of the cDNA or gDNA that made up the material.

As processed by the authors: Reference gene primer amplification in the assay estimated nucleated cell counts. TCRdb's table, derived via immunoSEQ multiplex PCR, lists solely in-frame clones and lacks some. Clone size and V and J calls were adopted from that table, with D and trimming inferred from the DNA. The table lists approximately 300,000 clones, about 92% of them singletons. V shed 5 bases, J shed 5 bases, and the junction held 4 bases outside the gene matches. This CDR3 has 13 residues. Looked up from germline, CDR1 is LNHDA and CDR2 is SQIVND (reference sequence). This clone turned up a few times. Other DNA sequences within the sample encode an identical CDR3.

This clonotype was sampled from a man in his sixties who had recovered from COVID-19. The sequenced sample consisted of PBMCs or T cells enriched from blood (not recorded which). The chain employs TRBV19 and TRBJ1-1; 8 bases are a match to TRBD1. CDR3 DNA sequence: TGTGCCAGTAGTGGACAGGGAGGGACTGAAGCTTTCTTT. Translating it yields CASSGQGGTEAFF.